Following are 32 T cell receptor beta chains from one sample sequenced in a study of cytomegalovirus exposure and HLA in healthy donors. Sequenced by immunoSEQ multiplex PCR; TCRdb stores in-frame clones only, minus some. The table lists hundreds of thousands of clones, 90% of them singletons. The sample was PBMCs. These receptor sequences come from a woman between 25 and 40 years old in good health and CMV-seronegative.

This CDR3 is CASSVASGRAYEQYF. For the CDR3, the DNA is TGTGCCAGCAGCGTAGCTTCCGGGAGAGCTTACGAGCAGTACTTC. The rearrangement uses TRBV9 and TRBJ2-7; D may be TRBD2 (6 bases). The length of the CDR3 is 15 residues. V lost 0 bases and J 4 bases, leaving 14 bases between the germline ends. Germline CDR1 is SGDLS and CDR2 is YYNGEE.

The chain recombines TRBV28 with TRBJ1-1; a weak D match, TRBD1 (6 bases). V gave up 6 bases and J gave up 2 bases, with 19 bases separating them. From germline, CDR1 is MDHEN and CDR2 SYDVKM. The CDR3 extends over 16 amino acids. In DNA, the CDR3 is TGTGCCAGCAGCCAGAGAGGTGGAGGGACAAACACTGAAGCTTTCTTT. Its protein product is CASSQRGGGTNTEAFF.

The chain recombines TRBV14 with TRBJ2-4; TRBD2 aligns across 8 bases. The CDR3 covers 17 residues. The V segment lost 0 bases and the J segment 0 bases; nucleotides outside the gene matches: 4. The germline CDR1 and CDR2 sequences are SGHDN and FVKESK. The CDR3 protein is CASSQEGLVAAKNIQYF. The DNA for the CDR3 is TGTGCCAGCAGCCAAGAGGGACTAGTGGCAGCCAAAAACATTCAGTACTTC.

The chain uses TRBV7-2 and TRBJ2-7, with 14 bases matching TRBD2. The CDR3 length is 13 residues. V lost 5 bases and J lost 10; bases outside the gene matches: 4. From germline, CDR1 is SGHTA and CDR2 FQGNSA. The CDR3 region is CASSATSGRGQYF. DNA for the CDR3: TGTGCCAGCAGCGCGACTAGCGGGAGGGGACAGTACTTC.

On this clone itself: This same CDR3 is encoded by further DNA sequences in the sample. The chain recombines TRBV5-1 with TRBJ2-3, with D perhaps TRBD1 (6 bases). V was clipped by 0 bases and J by 2 bases, with 7 bases between them. The CDR3 loop spans 14 amino acids. The germline V gene has CDR1 SGHRS and CDR2 YFSETQ. The CDR3 here is CASSLGTATDTQYF. The CDR3 coding sequence is TGCGCCAGCAGCTTGGGGACAGCCACAGATACGCAGTATTTT.

CDR3 protein: CASRPGTGEGYTF. CDR3 DNA: TGCGCCAGCAGGCCCGGGACAGGGGAAGGCTACACCTTC. The chain links TRBV5-1 to TRBJ1-2; 10 bases match TRBD1. The CDR3 has 13 residues. V lost 5 bases and J lost 8; bases outside the gene matches: 6. The germline gives CDR1 SGHRS, CDR2 YFSETQ.

J is TRBJ2-5 and V is TRBV4-1, with D tentatively TRBD2 (6 bases). CDR3 length: 17 amino acids. Between the trimmed V and J ends, which lost 3 bases and 4 bases, there was a span of 21 bases. From germline, CDR1 is MGHRA and CDR2 YSYEKL. The CDR3 DNA reads TGCGCCAGCAGCCACAGGTCGCGGGACCGGCGGGGAGAGACCCAGTACTTC. Translated: CASSHRSRDRRGETQYF.

The rearrangement uses TRBV5-1 and TRBJ2-7, with 16 bases that match TRBD2. V was clipped by 5 bases and J by 2 bases; unmatched bases: 7. CDR3 size: 17 residues. Germline V gene data show CDR1 as SGHRS and CDR2 as YFSETQ. The CDR3 region has the DNA TGCGCCAGCAGATCGGGACTAGCGGGAGGGCCCGCCTACGAGCAGTACTTC. Amino acids: CASRSGLAGGPAYEQYF. Drawing the rest from reference TRBV5-1 and TRBJ2-7, the complete variable domain is KAGVTQTPRYLIKTRGQQVTLSCSPISGHRSVSWYQQTPGQGLQFLFEYFSETQRNKGNFPGRFSGRQFSNSRSEMNVSTLELGDSALYLCASRSGLAGGPAYEQYFGPGTRLTVT.

This chain links TRBV19 with TRBJ1-2, with 7 positions matching TRBD1. CDR3 length: 16 residues. Germline lookup yields CDR1 LNHDA and CDR2 SQIVND (reference sequence). V gave up 4 bases and J gave up 0 bases; unmatched junction bases: 8. DNA of the CDR3: TGTGCCAGTAGTACCGGGACAGTACGAACTAACTATGGCTACACCTTC. This encodes CASSTGTVRTNYGYTF.

This chain uses TRBV9 with TRBJ2-1; a weak D match, TRBD1 (5 bases). Trimming removed 3 bases from V and 4 bases from J, with 11 bases in between. Germline V gene sequence: CDR1 SGDLS, CDR2 YYNGEE. The CDR3 covers 14 residues. The CDR3 region has the DNA TGTGCCAGCAGCGCCCAGGGATCTTACAATGAGCAGTTCTTC. Its protein product is CASSAQGSYNEQFF.

The count of this clone is one. The rearrangement joins TRBV6-5 to TRBJ2-1; 12 bases are shared with TRBD1. The junction had 5 bases not matched to a gene; V was cut back by 5 bases and J by 6 bases. The germline V gene has CDR1 MNHEY and CDR2 SVGAGI. CDR3 length: 15 amino acids. The CDR3 spells CASSRDRGRTNEQFF. The CDR3 DNA sequence: TGTGCCAGCAGTCGGGACAGGGGGCGGACCAATGAGCAGTTCTTC.

The V gene is TRBV28, the J gene TRBJ2-1, with a weak D call TRBD1 (6 bases). The CDR3 loop spans 14 amino acids. Trimming removed 6 bases from V and 9 bases from J, with 18 bases in between. Germline assignment: CDR1 MDHEN and CDR2 SYDVKM. The CDR3 loop reads CASSQAKDSSEQFF. CDR3 coding DNA: TGTGCCAGCAGCCAGGCTAAGGACAGTAGTGAGCAGTTCTTC.

The chain couples TRBV4-1 to TRBJ1-5; D is uncertain. Germline-derived CDR1 and CDR2 are MGHRA and YSYEKL. V lost 3 bases to trimming and J lost 6 bases, with 9 bases between them. CDR3 size: 13 residues. The CDR3 reads CASSHTTSQPQHF. CDR3 nucleotide sequence: TGCGCCAGCAGCCATACCACTAGTCAGCCCCAGCATTTT.

The gene calls are TRBV5-4 and TRBJ1-5, with D uncertain. Germline lookup yields CDR1 SGHNT and CDR2 YYREEE (reference sequence). The V end was cut by 0 bases, the J end by 0 bases, with 4 bases between. There are 14 residues in the CDR3. Here the CDR3 reads CASSLGGSNQPQHF. The CDR3 DNA reads as TGTGCCAGCAGCTTGGGAGGTAGCAATCAGCCCCAGCATTTT. The full variable domain, rest sourced from reference TRBV5-4 and TRBJ1-5, is ETGVTQSPTHLIKTRGQQVTLRCSSQSGHNTVSWYQQALGQGPQFIFQYYREEENGRGNFPPRFSGLQFPNYSSELNVNALELDDSALYLCASSLGGSNQPQHFGDGTRLSIL.

The J gene is TRBJ2-2, the V gene TRBV6-5; tentatively, D is TRBD1 (5 bases). This CDR3 has 16 amino acids. V lost 2 bases and J 6 bases, leaving 16 bases between the germline ends. Germline-derived CDR1 and CDR2 are MNHEY and SVGAGI. CDR3 in amino acids: CASSYQGRASAGELFF. The CDR3 DNA reads as TGTGCCAGCAGTTACCAGGGCAGGGCGAGCGCCGGGGAGCTGTTTTTT.

This clone was observed a few times. The gene calls are TRBV4-3 and TRBJ2-7; possible D gene TRBD2, 5 bases. The CDR3 has 14 residues. The ends were cut back, 3 bases at V and 4 bases at J, with 13 bases in the middle. CDR1 and CDR2 from the germline V gene are LGHNA and YSLEER. For the CDR3, the DNA is TGCGCCAGCAGCCACTTATTAGGAGGTTACGAGCAGTACTTC. Translated: CASSHLLGGYEQYF.

The V call is TRBV6-5, the J call TRBJ2-5; D possibly corresponds to TRBD1 (5 bases). Germline assignment: CDR1 MNHEY and CDR2 SVGAGI. The CDR3 is made up of 15 amino acids. V lost 2 bases and J lost 1, with 11 bases in between. The CDR3 protein is CASSYRGQIQETQYF. As DNA, the CDR3 is TGTGCCAGCAGTTACAGGGGTCAAATCCAAGAGACCCAGTACTTC.

The V call is TRBV5-4, the J call TRBJ2-1; D remains unclear. The CDR3 loop spans 13 amino acids. The V end lost 7 bases, the J end lost 0 bases, and 8 bases lay between the germline ends. Germline V gene data show CDR1 as SGHNT and CDR2 as YYREEE (reference sequence). The DNA for the CDR3 is TGTGCCAGCCGAACGGACTCCTACAATGAGCAGTTCTTC. It translates to CASRTDSYNEQFF.

The chain carries TRBV28 and TRBJ2-3, with 12 bases that match TRBD2. The V gene end was trimmed by 5 bases and the J gene end by 4 bases; junction bases not matched to a gene: 7. The germline CDR1 and CDR2 sequences are MDHEN and SYDVKM. CDR3 length: 16 residues. CDR3 sequence reads: CASSIRLAGEPDTQYF. The CDR3 DNA is TGTGCCAGCAGTATACGACTAGCGGGAGAACCAGATACGCAGTATTTT.

The genes are TRBV27 and TRBJ1-1; D may be TRBD1 (6 bases). The CDR3 length is 15 residues. The germline CDR1 and CDR2 sequences are MNHEY and SMNVEV (reference sequence). V lost 0 bases, J lost 4 bases, and 12 bases lay in between. This chain's CDR3 is CASSLSSGAGTEAFF. Written as DNA, the CDR3 is TGTGCCAGCAGTTTATCGTCGGGGGCTGGCACTGAAGCTTTCTTT.

The chain employs TRBV5-6 and TRBJ2-5; 13 nucleotides match TRBD2. Germline-derived CDR1 and CDR2 are SGHDT and YYEEEE. V lost 4 bases to trimming and J lost 3 bases; unmatched junction nucleotides: 3. The CDR3 contains 15 residues. The CDR3 bases are TGTGCCAGCAGCCTAGGACTAGCGGGGGAAGAGACCCAGTACTTC. This codes for CASSLGLAGEETQYF.

This chain joins TRBV6-5 and TRBJ1-1, with D perhaps matching TRBD1 (5 bases). V lost 5 bases and J lost 3, with 13 bases in between. Germline V gene lookup returns CDR1 MNHEY and CDR2 SVGAGI. CDR3 length: 14 amino acids. This chain's CDR3 is CASSSPRRDTEAFF. CDR3 coding DNA: TGTGCCAGCAGTAGCCCCCGCAGGGACACTGAAGCTTTCTTT.

The CDR3 loop is CASSFLLAGGPGDTQYF. CDR3 coding DNA: TGTGCCAGCAGTTTTTTACTAGCGGGAGGGCCGGGAGATACGCAGTATTTT. J is TRBJ2-3 and V is TRBV27; 13 nucleotides align to TRBD2. CDR1 is MNHEY and CDR2 is SMNVEV in the germline V gene (reference sequence). CDR3 length: 17 residues. V lost 3 bases and J lost 5; bases outside the gene matches: 8.

The chain couples TRBV25-1 to TRBJ2-3; TRBD2 aligns across 8 bases. The germline gives CDR1 MGHDK, CDR2 SYGVNS. The CDR3 loop spans 14 amino acids. V shed 5 bases and J 5 bases; nucleotides not matched to a gene: 6. The DNA of the CDR3 is TGTGCCAGCAGTCCTGCTAGCGGGCTAGATACGCAGTATTTT. It is translated as CASSPASGLDTQYF.

CDR3 residues: CASSPQQGASYGYTF. CDR3 sequence (DNA): TGCGCCAGCAGCCCCCAACAGGGCGCTTCCTATGGCTACACCTTC. The V call is TRBV4-1, the J call TRBJ1-2, with a weak D call TRBD1 (6 bases). Per the germline V gene, CDR1 is MGHRA and CDR2 is YSYEKL. V was pared by 4 bases and J by 4 bases, with 16 bases between. The CDR3 is 15 amino acids.

The chain has TRBV4-3 and TRBJ2-3, with a possible D match to TRBD2 (6 bases). V was clipped by 0 bases and J by 4 bases, with 17 bases between them. This CDR3 is 17 amino acids long. Germline CDR1 and CDR2: LGHNA and YSLEER. The CDR3 DNA reads TGCGCCAGCAGCCAAGAACGGGCCGGGAGTCCCTCAGATACGCAGTATTTT. It specifies CASSQERAGSPSDTQYF.

This clone was detected only once. V gene TRBV4-2 combines with J gene TRBJ2-7, with 7 bases matching TRBD1. Germline CDR1 LGHNA, CDR2 YNFKEQ. Germline trimming cut 3 bases from V and 2 bases from J; bases unmatched to any gene: 7. This CDR3 comprises 15 residues. CDR3 residues: CASSHITGEPYEQYF. DNA for the CDR3: TGTGCCAGCAGCCATATTACAGGGGAACCCTACGAGCAGTACTTC.

This chain joins TRBV9 and TRBJ2-7, with a possible D match to TRBD2 (5 bases). The germline V gene encodes CDR1 SGDLS and CDR2 YYNGEE. V was pared by 0 bases and J by 6 bases, with 19 bases between. This CDR3 comprises 16 residues. The CDR3 sequence is CASSVGAGSGIGEQYF. CDR3 nucleotide sequence: TGTGCCAGCAGCGTAGGGGCCGGATCGGGGATTGGCGAGCAGTACTTC. The full variable domain, its missing parts supplied by reference TRBV9 and TRBJ2-7, is DSGVTQTPKHLITATGQRVTLRCSPRSGDLSVYWYQQSLDQGLQFLIQYYNGEERAKGNILERFSAQQFPDLHSELNLSSLELGDSALYFCASSVGAGSGIGEQYFGPGTRLTVT.

The chain joins TRBV13 to TRBJ2-1, with D possibly matching TRBD2 (6 bases). V lost 2 bases, J lost 9 bases, and 20 bases lay in between. This CDR3 has 16 amino acids. Germline V gives CDR1 PRHDT, CDR2 FYEKMQ (reference sequence). In DNA, the CDR3 is TGTGCCAGCAGCTTATTCTACGGGAGAGACTTCGGTGAGCAGTTCTTC. Amino acid sequence: CASSLFYGRDFGEQFF.

V usage is TRBV11-3 and J usage is TRBJ2-7, with 8 positions matching TRBD1. The junction had 7 bases not matched to a gene; V was cut back by 1 base and J by 5 bases. CDR3 length equals 15 residues. Germline V gene data show CDR1 as SGHNT and CDR2 as YENEEA. The CDR3 DNA is TGTGCCAGCAGCTTAGGGGGACAGGCCCAAGACGAGCAGTACTTC. As protein: CASSLGGQAQDEQYF.

For the CDR3, the DNA is TGCGCCAGCAGCCACGTACAGGGGACTCTTTACTCCGAGCAGTACTTC. It is translated as CASSHVQGTLYSEQYF. The chain has TRBV5-1 and TRBJ2-7; D perhaps matches TRBD1 (7 bases). CDR1 SGHRS and CDR2 YFSETQ come from the germline V gene. With 4 bases removed from V and 6 bases from J, the gap between germline ends came to 23 bases. The CDR3 has 16 residues.

The chain joins TRBV15 to TRBJ1-5; tentatively, D is TRBD1 (5 bases). The V and J ends lost 0 bases and 3 bases respectively, with 12 bases between them. Germline loops: CDR1 LNHNV, CDR2 YYDKDF (reference sequence). CDR3 length: 16 amino acids. The CDR3 region is CATSRDDARANQPQHF. In nucleotides, the CDR3 is TGTGCCACCAGCAGAGATGATGCCAGGGCCAATCAGCCCCAGCATTTT. Looking up the rest from reference TRBV15 and TRBJ1-5 gives the full variable domain: DAMVIQNPRYQVTQFGKPVTLSCSQTLNHNVMYWYQQKSSQAPKLLFHYYDKDFNNEADTPDNFQSRRPNTSFCFLDIRSPGLGDTAMYLCATSRDDARANQPQHFGDGTRLSIL.